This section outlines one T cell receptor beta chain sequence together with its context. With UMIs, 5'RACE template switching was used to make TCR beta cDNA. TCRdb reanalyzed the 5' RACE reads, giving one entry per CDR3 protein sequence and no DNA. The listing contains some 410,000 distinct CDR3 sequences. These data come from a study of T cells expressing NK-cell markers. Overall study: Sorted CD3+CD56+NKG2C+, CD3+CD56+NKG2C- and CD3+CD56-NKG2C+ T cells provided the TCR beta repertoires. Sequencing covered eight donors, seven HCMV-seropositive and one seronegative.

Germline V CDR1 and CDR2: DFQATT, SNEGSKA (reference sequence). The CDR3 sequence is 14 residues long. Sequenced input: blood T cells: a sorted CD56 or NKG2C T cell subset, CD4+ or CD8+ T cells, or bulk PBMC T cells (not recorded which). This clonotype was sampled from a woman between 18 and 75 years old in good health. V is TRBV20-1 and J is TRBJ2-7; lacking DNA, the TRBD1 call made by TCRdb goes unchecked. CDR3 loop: CSATNRDSSYEQYF.